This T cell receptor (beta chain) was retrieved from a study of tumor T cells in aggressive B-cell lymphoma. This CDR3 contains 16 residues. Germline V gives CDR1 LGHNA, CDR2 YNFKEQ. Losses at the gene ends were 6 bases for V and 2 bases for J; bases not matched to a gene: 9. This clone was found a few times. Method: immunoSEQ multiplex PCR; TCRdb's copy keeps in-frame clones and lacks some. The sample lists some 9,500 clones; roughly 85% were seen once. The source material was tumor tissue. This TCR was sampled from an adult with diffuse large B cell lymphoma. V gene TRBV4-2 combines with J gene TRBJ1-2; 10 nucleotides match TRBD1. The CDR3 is CASSLDRGRTNYGYTF. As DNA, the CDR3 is TGTGCCAGCAGTCTGGACAGGGGGAGAACAAACTATGGCTACACCTTC.